The T cell receptor beta chain described here comes from a study of T cell changes during pregnancy in multiple sclerosis. Generated by immunoSEQ multiplex PCR, the TCRdb table keeps only in-frame clones and is missing some. There are about 8,500 clones in the sample; 87% occur only once, and roughly 10% lies in the top ten. Looked up from germline, CDR1 is MNHNS and CDR2 is SASEGT. Deletions cut 11 bases from V and 6 bases from J, with 17 bases between. The CDR3 extends over 13 amino acids. The chain couples TRBV6-1 to TRBJ2-1, with a tentative D call TRBD1 (6 bases). Sample: CD8+ T cells from peripheral blood mononuclear cells, taken in the first trimester of pregnancy. This TCR came from a female donor in good health, enrolled as a control in a pregnancy study. The CDR3 sequence: CAGQGGASNEQFF. CDR3 in DNA: TGTGCCGGTCAAGGGGGAGCAAGCAATGAGCAGTTCTTC.